The present T cell receptor beta chain was sequenced within a study of CD4 and CD8 cells across lung adenocarcinoma regions. Via MiXCR, TCRdb re-called the PCR reads, giving one row per CDR3 protein. The table has thousands of distinct CDR3 sequences, about 43% seen once; the top ten hold 30%. The length of the CDR3 is 15 residues. Germline V CDR1 and CDR2: SGHNT, YYREEE (reference sequence). After removal of 2 bases from V and 5 bases from J, the junction contained 7 bases not matched to a gene. Donors had localized lung adenocarcinoma, a non-small cell lung cancer. The source material was CD4+ T cells from the margin of a lung tumor. The receptor was isolated from a male donor with lung adenocarcinoma. The CD4 and CD8 labels of this study may be unreliable. The V gene is TRBV5-4, the J gene TRBJ2-1; 7 bases are a match to TRBD1. This CDR3 is CASSLPGQINNEQFF. CDR3 DNA: TGTGCCAGCAGCTTACCGGGACAGATTAACAATGAGCAGTTCTTC.